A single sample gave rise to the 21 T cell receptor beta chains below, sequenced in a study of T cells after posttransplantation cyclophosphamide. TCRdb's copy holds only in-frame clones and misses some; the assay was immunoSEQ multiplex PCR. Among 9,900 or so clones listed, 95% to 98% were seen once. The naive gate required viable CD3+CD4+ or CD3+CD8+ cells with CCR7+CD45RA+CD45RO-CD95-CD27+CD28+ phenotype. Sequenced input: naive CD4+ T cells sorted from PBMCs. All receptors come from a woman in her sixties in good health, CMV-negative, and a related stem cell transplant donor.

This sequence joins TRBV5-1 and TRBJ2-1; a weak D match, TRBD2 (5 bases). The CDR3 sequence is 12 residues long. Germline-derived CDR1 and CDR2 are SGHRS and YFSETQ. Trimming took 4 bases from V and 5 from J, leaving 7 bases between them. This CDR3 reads CASSPLDNEQFF. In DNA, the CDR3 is TGCGCCAGCAGCCCACTAGACAATGAGCAGTTCTTC.

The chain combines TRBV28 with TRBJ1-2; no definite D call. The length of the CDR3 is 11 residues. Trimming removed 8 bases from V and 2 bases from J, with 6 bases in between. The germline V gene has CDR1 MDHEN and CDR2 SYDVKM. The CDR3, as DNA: TGTGCCAGCGGGGAGAACTATGGCTACACCTTC. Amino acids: CASGENYGYTF.

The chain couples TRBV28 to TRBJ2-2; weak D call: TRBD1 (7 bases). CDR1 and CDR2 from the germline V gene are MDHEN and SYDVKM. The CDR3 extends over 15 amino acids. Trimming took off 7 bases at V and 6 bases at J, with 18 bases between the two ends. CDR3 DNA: TGTGCCAGCATCCCGAGCGGCAGGGGGGCCGGGGAGCTGTTTTTT. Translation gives CASIPSGRGAGELFF.

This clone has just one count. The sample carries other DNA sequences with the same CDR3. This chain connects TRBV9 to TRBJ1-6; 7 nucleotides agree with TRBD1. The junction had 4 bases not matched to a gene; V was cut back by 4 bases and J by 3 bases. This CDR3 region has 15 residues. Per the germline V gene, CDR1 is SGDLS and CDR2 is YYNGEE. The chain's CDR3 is CASSPRQGYNSPLHF. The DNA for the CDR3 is TGTGCCAGCAGCCCCAGACAGGGCTATAATTCACCCCTCCACTTT. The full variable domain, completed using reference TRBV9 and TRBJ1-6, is DSGVTQTPKHLITATGQRVTLRCSPRSGDLSVYWYQQSLDQGLQFLIQYYNGEERAKGNILERFSAQQFPDLHSELNLSSLELGDSALYFCASSPRQGYNSPLHFGNGTRLTVT.

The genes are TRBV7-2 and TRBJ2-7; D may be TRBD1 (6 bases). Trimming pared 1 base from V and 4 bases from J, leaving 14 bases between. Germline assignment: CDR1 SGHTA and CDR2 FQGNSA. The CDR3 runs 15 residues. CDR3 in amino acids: CASSLVGQGKYEQYF. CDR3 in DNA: TGTGCCAGCAGCTTAGTAGGCCAGGGGAAGTACGAGCAGTACTTC. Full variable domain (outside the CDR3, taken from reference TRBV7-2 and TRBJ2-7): GAGVSQSPSNKVTEKGKDVELRCDPISGHTALYWYRQSLGQGLEFLIYFQGNSAPDKSGLPSDRFSAERTGGSVSTLTIQRTQQEDSAVYLCASSLVGQGKYEQYFGPGTRLTVT.

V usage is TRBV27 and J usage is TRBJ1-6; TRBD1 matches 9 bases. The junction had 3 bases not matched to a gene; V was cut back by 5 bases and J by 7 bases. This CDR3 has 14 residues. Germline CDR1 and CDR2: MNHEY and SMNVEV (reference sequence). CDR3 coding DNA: TGTGCCAGCAGTAACAGGGGGCTCAATTCACCCCTCCACTTT. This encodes CASSNRGLNSPLHF.

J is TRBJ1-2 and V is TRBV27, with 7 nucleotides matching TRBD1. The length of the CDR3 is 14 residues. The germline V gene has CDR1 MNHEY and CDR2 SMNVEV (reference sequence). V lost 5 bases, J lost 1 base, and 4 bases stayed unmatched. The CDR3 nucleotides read TGTGCCAGCAGTACCAGACAGGGTAACTATGGCTACACCTTC. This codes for CASSTRQGNYGYTF.

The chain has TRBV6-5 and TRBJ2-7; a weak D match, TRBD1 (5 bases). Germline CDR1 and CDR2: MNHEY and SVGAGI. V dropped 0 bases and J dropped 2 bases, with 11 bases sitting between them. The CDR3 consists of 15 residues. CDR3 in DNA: TGTGCCAGCAGTTACTCACCAGGGCCTACCTACGAGCAGTACTTC. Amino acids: CASSYSPGPTYEQYF.

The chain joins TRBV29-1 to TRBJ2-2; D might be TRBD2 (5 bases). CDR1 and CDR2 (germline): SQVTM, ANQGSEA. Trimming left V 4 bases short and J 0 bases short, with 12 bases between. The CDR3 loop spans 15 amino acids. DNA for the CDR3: TGCAGCGTTGGTCGGGGTTTTTCGAACACCGGGGAGCTGTTTTTT. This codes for CSVGRGFSNTGELFF.

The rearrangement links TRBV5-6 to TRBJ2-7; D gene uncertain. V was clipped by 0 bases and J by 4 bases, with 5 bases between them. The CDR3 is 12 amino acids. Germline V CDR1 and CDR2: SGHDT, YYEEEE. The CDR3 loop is CASSLARYEQYF. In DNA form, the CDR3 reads TGTGCCAGCAGCTTGGCCCGGTACGAGCAGTACTTC.

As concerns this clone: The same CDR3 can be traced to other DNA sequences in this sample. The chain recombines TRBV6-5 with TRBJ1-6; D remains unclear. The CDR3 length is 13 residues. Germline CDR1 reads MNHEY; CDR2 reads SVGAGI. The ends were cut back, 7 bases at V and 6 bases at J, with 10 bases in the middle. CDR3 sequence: CASTPGRNSPLHF. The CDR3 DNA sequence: TGTGCCAGCACACCGGGTCGTAATTCACCCCTCCACTTT.

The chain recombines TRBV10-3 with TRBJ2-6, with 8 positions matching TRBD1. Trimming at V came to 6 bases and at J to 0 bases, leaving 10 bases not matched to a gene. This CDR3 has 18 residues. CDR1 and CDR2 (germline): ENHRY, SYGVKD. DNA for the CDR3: TGTGCCATCAGCACAGGGGGGCTTAAGTTCTCTGGGGCCAACGTCCTGACTTTC. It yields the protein CAISTGGLKFSGANVLTF.

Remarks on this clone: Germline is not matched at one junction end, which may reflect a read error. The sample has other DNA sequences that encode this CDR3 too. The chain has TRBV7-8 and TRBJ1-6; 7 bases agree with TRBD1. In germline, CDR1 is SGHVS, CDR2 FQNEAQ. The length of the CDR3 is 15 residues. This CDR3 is CASSSRQGYNSPLHF. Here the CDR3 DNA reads TGTGCCAGCAGCTCCAGACAGGGTTATAATTCCCCCCTCCACTTT.

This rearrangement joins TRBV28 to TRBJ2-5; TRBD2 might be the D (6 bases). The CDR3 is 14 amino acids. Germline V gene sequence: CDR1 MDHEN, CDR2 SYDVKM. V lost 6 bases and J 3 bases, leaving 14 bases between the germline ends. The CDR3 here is CASRKAGEEETQYF. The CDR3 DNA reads TGTGCCAGCAGGAAGGCCGGGGAGGAAGAGACCCAGTACTTC.

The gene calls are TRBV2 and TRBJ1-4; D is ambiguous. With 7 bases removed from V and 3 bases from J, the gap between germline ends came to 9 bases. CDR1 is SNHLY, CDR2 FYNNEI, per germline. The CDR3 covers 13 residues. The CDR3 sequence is CASTFGPNEKLFF. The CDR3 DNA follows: TGTGCCAGCACATTTGGCCCTAATGAAAAACTGTTTTTT.

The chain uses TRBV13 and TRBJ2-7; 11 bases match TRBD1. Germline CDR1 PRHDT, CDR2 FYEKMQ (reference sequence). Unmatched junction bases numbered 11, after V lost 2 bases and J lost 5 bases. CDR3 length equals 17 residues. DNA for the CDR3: TGTGCCAGCAGCTTACGTCGGGGACAGGGGGTAACAGACGAGCAGTACGTC. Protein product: CASSLRRGQGVTDEQYV.

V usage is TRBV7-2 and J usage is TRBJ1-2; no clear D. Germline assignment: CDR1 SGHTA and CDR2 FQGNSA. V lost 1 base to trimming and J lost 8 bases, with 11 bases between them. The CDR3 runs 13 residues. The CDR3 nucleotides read TGTGCCAGCAGCTTAGGCCGGGTTGGGGGCTACACCTTC. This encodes CASSLGRVGGYTF.

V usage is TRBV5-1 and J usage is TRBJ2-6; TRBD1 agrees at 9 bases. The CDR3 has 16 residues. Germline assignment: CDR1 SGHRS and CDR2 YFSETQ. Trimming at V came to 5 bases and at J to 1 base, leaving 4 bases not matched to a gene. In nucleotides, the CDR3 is TGCGCCAGCAGTCCGGGACAGGGTTCTGGGGCCAACGTCCTGACTTTC. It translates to CASSPGQGSGANVLTF.

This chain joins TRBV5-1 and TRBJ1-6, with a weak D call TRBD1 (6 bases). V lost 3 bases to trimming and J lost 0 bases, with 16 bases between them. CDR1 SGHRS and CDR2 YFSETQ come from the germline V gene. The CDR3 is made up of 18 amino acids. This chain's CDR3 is CASSSRDTFSSYNSPLHF. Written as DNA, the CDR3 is TGCGCCAGCAGCTCGAGGGACACCTTTAGCTCCTATAATTCACCCCTCCACTTT.

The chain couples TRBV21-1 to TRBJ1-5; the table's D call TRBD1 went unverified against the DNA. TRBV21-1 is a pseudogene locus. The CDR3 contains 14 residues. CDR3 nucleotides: TGTGCCAGCAGACCCCGGCAGGGTGTTCAGCCCCAGCATTTT. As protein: CASRPRQGVQPQHF.

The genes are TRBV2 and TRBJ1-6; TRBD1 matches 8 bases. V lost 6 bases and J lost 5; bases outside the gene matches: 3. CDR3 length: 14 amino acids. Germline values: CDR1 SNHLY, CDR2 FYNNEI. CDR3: CASRDRVHNSPLHF. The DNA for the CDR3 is TGTGCCAGCAGGGACAGGGTCCATAATTCACCCCTCCACTTT. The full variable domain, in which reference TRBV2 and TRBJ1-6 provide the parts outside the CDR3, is EPEVTQTPSHQVTQMGQEVILRCVPISNHLYFYWYRQILGQKVEFLVSFYNNEISEKSEIFDDQFSVERPDGSNFTLKIRSTKLEDSAMYFCASRDRVHNSPLHFGNGTRLTVT.